This T cell receptor beta chain comes out of a study of vaccination effects on CD4 cells after COVID-19. The wider study: After expansion with viral peptide pools in the ViraFEST assay, antigen-specific CD4+ T cells were sequenced.

V was pared by 1 base and J by 10 bases, with 17 bases between. The CDR3 spans 15 residues. From germline, CDR1 is SGHNT and CDR2 YENEEA. Regarding the study as a whole: No early post-infection timepoints were available in the study, which also included few convalescent patients.

Some clones are missing from TCRdb's copy, which holds only in-frame ones; the method was immunoSEQ multiplex PCR. The sample has 30,000 to 35,000 clones; roughly four fifths are singletons. With regard to this clone: Its cognate antigen is unknown.

Culture lasted about 10 days before CD4+ T cell isolation. The person had a PCR-confirmed SARS-CoV-2 infection during March to December 2020. All participants had two doses of either the BNT162b2 or mRNA-1273 vaccine. The source material was CD4+ T cells from PBMCs cultured without peptide, sampled after COVID-19 vaccination. V usage is TRBV11-3 and J usage is TRBJ2-1; D might be TRBD1 (5 bases). This TCR was recovered from a human donor who had a prior SARS-CoV-2 infection. The CDR3 region has the DNA TGTGCCAGCAGCTTAGTCGTGACAGCCCCCGGGGAGCAGTTCTTC. Its protein product is CASSLVVTAPGEQFF.